The entry below describes one TCR beta chain. What it binds is not known. The entry originates in a study of T cells in localized non-small cell lung cancer. Study observations and caveats: The tumor had only one region sequenced, so heterogeneity remains possible. A median of around 52 clones ranked among the top 100 in tumor appeared in adjacent lung.

Measured with immunoSEQ multiplex PCR; TCRdb has only the in-frame clones, and not every one. The sample carries just under 80,000 clones, around 82% recorded once. This CDR3 is built from 13 residues. V lost 6 bases and J lost 2, with 10 bases in between. Germline CDR1 is ENHRY and CDR2 is SYGVKD. The specimen was peripheral blood, collected before any cancer treatment. The rearrangement uses TRBV10-3 and TRBJ1-2; D call uncertain. The receptor was isolated from a female donor over 55 with stage I lung adenocarcinoma. The CDR3 sequence is CAIRQSTNYGYTF. The CDR3 nucleotides read TGTGCCATCAGACAGTCAACCAACTATGGCTACACCTTC.